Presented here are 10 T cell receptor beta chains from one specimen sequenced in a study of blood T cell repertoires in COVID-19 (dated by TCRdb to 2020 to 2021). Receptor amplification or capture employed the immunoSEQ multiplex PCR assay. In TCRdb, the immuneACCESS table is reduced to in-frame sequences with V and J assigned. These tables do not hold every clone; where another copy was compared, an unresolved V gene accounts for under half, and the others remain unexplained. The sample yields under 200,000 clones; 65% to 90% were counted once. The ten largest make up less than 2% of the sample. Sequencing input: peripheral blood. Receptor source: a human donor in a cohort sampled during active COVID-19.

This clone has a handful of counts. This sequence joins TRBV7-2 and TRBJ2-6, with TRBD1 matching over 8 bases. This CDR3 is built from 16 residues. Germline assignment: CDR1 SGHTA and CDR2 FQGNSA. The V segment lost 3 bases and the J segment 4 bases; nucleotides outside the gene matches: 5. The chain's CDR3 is CASSFPTGAGANVLTF. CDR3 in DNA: TGTGCCAGCAGCTTCCCGACAGGGGCCGGGGCCAACGTCCTGACTTTC.

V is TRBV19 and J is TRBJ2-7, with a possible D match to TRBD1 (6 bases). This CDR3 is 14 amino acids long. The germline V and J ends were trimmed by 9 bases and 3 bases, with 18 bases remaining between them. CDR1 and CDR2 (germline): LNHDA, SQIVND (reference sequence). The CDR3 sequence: CASSIQGKGYEQYF. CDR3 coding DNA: TGTGCCAGCTCCATACAGGGCAAAGGCTACGAGCAGTACTTC.

The CDR3 coding sequence is TGCGCCAGCAGCTTGGGAACCGGGACAGGGGGCTTCGAGCAGTACTTC. Protein: CASSLGTGTGGFEQYF. V and J are TRBV5-1 and TRBJ2-7; the match to TRBD1 covers 12 bases. Germline loops: CDR1 SGHRS, CDR2 YFSETQ. The CDR3 consists of 16 residues. The junction had 7 bases not matched to a gene; V was cut back by 0 bases and J by 6 bases.

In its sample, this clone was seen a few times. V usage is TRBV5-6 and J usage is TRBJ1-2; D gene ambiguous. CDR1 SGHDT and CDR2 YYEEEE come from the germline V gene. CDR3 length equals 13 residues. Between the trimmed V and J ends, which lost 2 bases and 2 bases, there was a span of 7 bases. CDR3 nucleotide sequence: TGTGCCAGCAGCTTTGGTCGGAACTATGGCTACACCTTC. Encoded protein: CASSFGRNYGYTF.

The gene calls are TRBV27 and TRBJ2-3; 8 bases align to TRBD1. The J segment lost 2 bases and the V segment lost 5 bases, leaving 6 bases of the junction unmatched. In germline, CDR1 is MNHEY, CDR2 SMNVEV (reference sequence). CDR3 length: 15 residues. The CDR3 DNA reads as TGTGCCAGCAGTCCCCCGGACAGGGACACAGATACGCAGTATTTT. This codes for CASSPPDRDTDTQYF.

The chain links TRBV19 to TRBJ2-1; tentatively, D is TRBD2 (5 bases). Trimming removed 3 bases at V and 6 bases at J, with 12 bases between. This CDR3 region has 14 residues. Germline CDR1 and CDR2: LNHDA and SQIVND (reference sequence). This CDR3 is CASSIKDFINEQFF. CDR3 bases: TGTGCCAGTAGTATCAAGGACTTTATCAATGAGCAGTTCTTC.

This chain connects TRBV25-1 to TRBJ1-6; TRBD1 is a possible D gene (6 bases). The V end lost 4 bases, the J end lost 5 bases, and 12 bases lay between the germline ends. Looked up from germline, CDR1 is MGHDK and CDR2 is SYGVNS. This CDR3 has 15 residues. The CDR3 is CASSAPTGHNSPLHF. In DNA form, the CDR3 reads TGTGCCAGCAGTGCACCCACAGGGCATAATTCACCCCTCCACTTT. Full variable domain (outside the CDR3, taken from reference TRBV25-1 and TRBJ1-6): EADIYQTPRYLVIGTGKKITLECSQTMGHDKMYWYQQDPGMELHLIHYSYGVNSTEKGDLSSESTVSRIRTEHFPLTLESARPSHTSQYLCASSAPTGHNSPLHFGNGTRLTVT.

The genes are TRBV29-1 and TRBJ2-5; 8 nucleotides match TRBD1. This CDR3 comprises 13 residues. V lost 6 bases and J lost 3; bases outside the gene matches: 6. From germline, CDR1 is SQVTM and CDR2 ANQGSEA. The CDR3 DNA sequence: TGCAGCGTGCTGGACAGGGTCGAAGAGACCCAGTACTTC. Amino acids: CSVLDRVEETQYF.

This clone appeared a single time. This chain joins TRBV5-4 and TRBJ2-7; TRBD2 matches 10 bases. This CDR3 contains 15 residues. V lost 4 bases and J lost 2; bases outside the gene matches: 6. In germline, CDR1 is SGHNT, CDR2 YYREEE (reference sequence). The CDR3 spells CASSIASGGTYEQYF. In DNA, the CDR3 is TGTGCCAGCAGCATCGCTAGCGGGGGCACCTACGAGCAGTACTTC.

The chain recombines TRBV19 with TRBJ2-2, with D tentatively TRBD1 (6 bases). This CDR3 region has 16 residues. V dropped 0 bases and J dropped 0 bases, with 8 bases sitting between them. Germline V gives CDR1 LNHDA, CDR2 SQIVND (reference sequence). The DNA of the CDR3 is TGTGCCAGTAGTATAGAGGGGGCCTCGAACACCGGGGAGCTGTTTTTT. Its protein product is CASSIEGASNTGELFF. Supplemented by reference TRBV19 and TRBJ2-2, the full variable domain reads DGGITQSPKYLFRKEGQNVTLSCEQNLNHDAMYWYRQDPGQGLRLIYYSQIVNDFQKGDIAEGYSVSREKKESFPLTVTSAQKNPTAFYLCASSIEGASNTGELFFGEGSRLTVL.